These 10 T cell receptor beta chains originate from one sample sequenced in a study of regulatory and conventional T cells in RAG deficiency. This table comes from immunoSEQ multiplex PCR, and its TCRdb copy is limited to in-frame clones, with some not included. The table includes some 20,000 clones, roughly 90% detected once. Blood CD4+ CD25-high CD127-low regulatory T cells supplied the genomic DNA template. These sequences were also reported in another study, on regulatory T cells. That report notes: The primer mix had 52 TRBV and 13 TRBJ primers.

Sequencing input: Tregs sorted from blood. The source of these receptors is a human donor in good health.

CDR3 residues: CASSVGRRETQYF. CDR3 nucleotide sequence: TGTGCCAGCAGTGTGGGGCGGAGAGAGACCCAGTACTTC. J is TRBJ2-5 and V is TRBV6-1; possibly TRBD1 for D (5 bases). V lost 4 bases to trimming and J lost 4 bases, with 10 bases between them. The germline V gene encodes CDR1 MNHNS and CDR2 SASEGT. The CDR3 extends over 13 amino acids.

The J gene is TRBJ1-2, the V gene TRBV6-5; D gene unclear. The V end lost 0 bases, the J end lost 2 bases, and 13 bases lay between the germline ends. The CDR3 covers 16 residues. Germline V gives CDR1 MNHEY, CDR2 SVGAGI. CDR3 in amino acids: CASSYSRQRSNYGYTF. The CDR3 nucleotides read TGTGCCAGCAGTTACTCGAGGCAGAGATCGAACTATGGCTACACCTTC.

This sequence joins TRBV30 and TRBJ1-5; tentative D call: TRBD1 (5 bases). Trimming removed 5 bases at V and 4 bases at J, with 9 bases between. Per germline, CDR1 GTSNPN and CDR2 SVGIG (reference sequence). CDR3 length: 12 amino acids. The CDR3 is CAWGDVNQPQHF. The CDR3 nucleotides read TGTGCCTGGGGGGACGTGAATCAGCCCCAGCATTTT.

This chain uses TRBV21-1 with TRBJ2-3; no DNA check was done on the table's D call, TRBD1. TRBV21-1 is a pseudogene locus. CDR3 length: 19 amino acids. In DNA, the CDR3 is TGTGCCAGCAGCCCTTCCTCTTGGACAGGGGGGCATTGGGCAGATACGCAGTATTTT. Amino acids: CASSPSSWTGGHWADTQYF.

This chain links TRBV7-3 with TRBJ1-1; D is undetermined. V lost 4 bases to trimming and J lost 1 base, with 10 bases between them. The CDR3 spans 14 residues. The germline gives CDR1 SGHTA, CDR2 FQGTGA. The CDR3 here is CASSSGPGNTEAFF. The CDR3 bases are TGTGCCAGCAGCTCAGGCCCGGGGAACACTGAAGCTTTCTTT. The full variable domain, in which reference TRBV7-3 and TRBJ1-1 provide the parts outside the CDR3, is GAGVSQTPSNKVTEKGKYVELRCDPISGHTALYWYRQSLGQGPEFLIYFQGTGAADDSGLPNDRFFAVRPEGSVSTLKIQRTERGDSAVYLCASSSGPGNTEAFFGQGTRLTVV.

This clone appeared once. The chain links TRBV2 to TRBJ2-7; 9 nucleotides match TRBD2. Trimming removed 6 bases from V and 7 bases from J; junction bases left unmatched: 10. Germline V gene sequence: CDR1 SNHLY, CDR2 FYNNEI. The CDR3 is 14 amino acids. For the CDR3, the DNA is TGTGCCAGCAGCCCGCCACGCGGGGGGGTTGAGCAGTACTTC. The encoded protein is CASSPPRGGVEQYF.

V and J are TRBV2 and TRBJ1-1; D possibly corresponds to TRBD1 (6 bases). CDR1 is SNHLY and CDR2 is FYNNEI in the germline V gene. This CDR3 contains 12 residues. With 5 bases removed from V and 5 bases from J, the gap between germline ends came to 9 bases. The CDR3 DNA sequence: TGTGCCAGCAGTTTACAGGGTACTGAAGCTTTCTTT. This encodes CASSLQGTEAFF.

The genes are TRBV6-1 and TRBJ1-2; D perhaps matches TRBD1 (5 bases). The germline V gene encodes CDR1 MNHNS and CDR2 SASEGT. The CDR3 is made up of 13 amino acids. The germline V and J ends were trimmed by 2 bases and 10 bases, with 14 bases remaining between them. The CDR3 loop reads CASSESNRRPYTF. The CDR3 DNA follows: TGTGCCAGCAGTGAATCAAACAGGAGACCCTACACCTTC.

V and J are TRBV7-2 and TRBJ1-4; D is unclear. This CDR3 has 18 residues. V lost 0 bases to trimming and J lost 0 bases, with 14 bases between them. CDR1 is SGHTA, CDR2 FQGNSA, per germline. The CDR3 DNA reads TGTGCCAGCAGCTTAGCCTACGGGAGACGGGCAACTAATGAAAAACTGTTTTTT. It yields the protein CASSLAYGRRATNEKLFF.

This sequence joins TRBV4-1 and TRBJ1-1; D is unresolved. This CDR3 has 15 amino acids. Germline V CDR1 and CDR2: MGHRA, YSYEKL. Trimming removed 1 base from V and 8 bases from J, with 17 bases in between. The CDR3 sequence is CASSQVRARPFEAFF. The CDR3 coding sequence is TGCGCCAGCAGCCAAGTTAGAGCGCGGCCTTTCGAAGCTTTCTTT.